Reported below is one TCR beta chain. The data were obtained in a study of blood T cell repertoires in COVID-19. The J segment lost 1 base and the V segment lost 1 base, leaving 14 bases of the junction unmatched. The CDR3 runs to 19 residues. Germline V CDR1 and CDR2: MGHRA, YSYEKL. Only in-frame clones appear in the TCRdb table, and some are missing; sequencing was by immunoSEQ multiplex PCR. The repertoire includes 100,000 to 150,000 clones, 65% to 85% of them detected once, and 17% sits in the top ten. Sequencing input: peripheral blood. The J gene is TRBJ2-5, the V gene TRBV4-1; 8 bases agree with TRBD2. The clonotype was recovered from a woman aged 80 or older with acute or convalescent COVID-19. CDR3 in DNA: TGCGCCAGCAGCCAAGGTCCCAGCGGGGGCCCGCCGTCCCAAGAGACCCAGTACTTC. As protein: CASSQGPSGGPPSQETQYF.